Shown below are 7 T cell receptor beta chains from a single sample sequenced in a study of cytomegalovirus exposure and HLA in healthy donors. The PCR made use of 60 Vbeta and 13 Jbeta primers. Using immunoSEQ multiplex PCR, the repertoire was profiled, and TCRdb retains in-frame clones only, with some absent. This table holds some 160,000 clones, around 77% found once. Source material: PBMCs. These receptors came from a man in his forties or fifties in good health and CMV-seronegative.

The CDR3 sequence is CASRNRVNTGELFF. The CDR3 bases are TGTGCCAGCCGCAACAGGGTCAACACCGGGGAGCTGTTTTTT. This chain uses TRBV28 with TRBJ2-2, with D perhaps TRBD1 (6 bases). Per germline, CDR1 MDHEN and CDR2 SYDVKM. With 8 bases removed from V and 2 bases from J, the gap between germline ends came to 12 bases. The CDR3 length is 14 residues.

This CDR3 reads CASSDSGQGYNEQFF. The CDR3 DNA sequence: TGTGCCAGCAGTGACTCGGGACAGGGATACAATGAGCAGTTCTTC. This chain uses TRBV6-4 with TRBJ2-1; 9 nucleotides align to TRBD1. In germline, CDR1 is MRHNA, CDR2 SNTAGT. J lost 4 bases, V lost 0 bases, and 1 base had no gene match. The CDR3 covers 15 residues.

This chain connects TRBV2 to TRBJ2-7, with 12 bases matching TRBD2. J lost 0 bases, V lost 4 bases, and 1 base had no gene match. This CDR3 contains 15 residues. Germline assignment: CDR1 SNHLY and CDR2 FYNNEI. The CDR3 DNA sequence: TGTGCCAGCAGTGCGACTAGCGGGAGCTCCTACGAGCAGTACTTC. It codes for CASSATSGSSYEQYF.

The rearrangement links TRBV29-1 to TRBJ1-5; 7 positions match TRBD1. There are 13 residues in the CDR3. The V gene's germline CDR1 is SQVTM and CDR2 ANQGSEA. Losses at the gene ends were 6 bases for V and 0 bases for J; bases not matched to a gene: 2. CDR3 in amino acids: CSVGTDSNQPQHF. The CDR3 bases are TGCAGCGTAGGGACAGATAGCAATCAGCCCCAGCATTTT.

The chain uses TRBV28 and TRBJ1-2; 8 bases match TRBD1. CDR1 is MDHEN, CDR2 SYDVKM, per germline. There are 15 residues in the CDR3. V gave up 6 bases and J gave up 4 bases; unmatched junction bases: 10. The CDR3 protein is CASSPSDRVFYGYTF. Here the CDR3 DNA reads TGTGCCAGCAGCCCGTCGGACAGGGTGTTCTATGGCTACACCTTC.

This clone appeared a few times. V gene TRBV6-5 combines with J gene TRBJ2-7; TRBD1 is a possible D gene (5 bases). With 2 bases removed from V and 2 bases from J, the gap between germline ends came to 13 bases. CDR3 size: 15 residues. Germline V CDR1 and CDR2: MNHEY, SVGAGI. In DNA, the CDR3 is TGTGCCAGCAGTTACGACAGATCTAGGACCTACGAGCAGTACGTC. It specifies CASSYDRSRTYEQYV.

Written as DNA, the CDR3 is TGCAGCGTTGGAGTTAGGCGGCAGAGTGAGGAAAAACTGTTTTTT. Amino acids: CSVGVRRQSEEKLFF. The rearrangement joins TRBV29-1 to TRBJ1-4; no clear D gene. The germline V and J ends were trimmed by 4 bases and 8 bases, with 20 bases remaining between them. There are 15 residues in the CDR3. The V gene's germline CDR1 is SQVTM and CDR2 ANQGSEA.